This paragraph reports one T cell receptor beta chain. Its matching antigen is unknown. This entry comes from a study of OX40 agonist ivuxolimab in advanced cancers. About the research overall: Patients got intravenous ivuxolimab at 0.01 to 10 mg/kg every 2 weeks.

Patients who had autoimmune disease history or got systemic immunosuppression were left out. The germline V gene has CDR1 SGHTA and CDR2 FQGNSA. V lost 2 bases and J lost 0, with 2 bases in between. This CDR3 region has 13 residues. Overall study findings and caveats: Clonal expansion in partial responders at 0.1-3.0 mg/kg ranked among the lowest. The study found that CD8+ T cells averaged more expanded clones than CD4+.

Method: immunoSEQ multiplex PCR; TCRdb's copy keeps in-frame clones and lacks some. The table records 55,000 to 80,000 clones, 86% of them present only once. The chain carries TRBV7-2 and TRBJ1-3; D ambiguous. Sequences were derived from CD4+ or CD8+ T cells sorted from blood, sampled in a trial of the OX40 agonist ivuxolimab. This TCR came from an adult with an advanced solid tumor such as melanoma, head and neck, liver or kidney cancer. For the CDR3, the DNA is TGTGCCAGCAGCTTAAACTCTGGAAACACCATATATTTT. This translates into CASSLNSGNTIYF.